This TCR beta chain was identified during a study of T-cell reconstitution after alpha-beta-depleted transplantation in children. A TCRbeta library incorporating unique molecular identifiers was prepared. Each CDR3 protein gets one entry after TCRdb re-called the PCR reads with MiXCR. The sample includes about 610,000 distinct CDR3 sequences, under 12% of them seen just once. The germline V gene encodes CDR1 SGHDT and CDR2 YYEEEE. With V trimmed by 4 bases and J by 5 bases, 3 bases remained unmatched. CDR3 length: 14 amino acids. Specimen: PBMCs from the stem cell graft donor, collected from the stem cell graft. This TCR derives from a human donor who donated a stem cell graft to a child with acute myeloid leukemia. The chain is built from TRBV5-6 and TRBJ2-4; 10 bases match TRBD1. For the CDR3, the DNA is TGTGCCAGCAGCGCCGGGACAGGGGAAAACATTCAGTACTTC. Amino acids: CASSAGTGENIQYF.